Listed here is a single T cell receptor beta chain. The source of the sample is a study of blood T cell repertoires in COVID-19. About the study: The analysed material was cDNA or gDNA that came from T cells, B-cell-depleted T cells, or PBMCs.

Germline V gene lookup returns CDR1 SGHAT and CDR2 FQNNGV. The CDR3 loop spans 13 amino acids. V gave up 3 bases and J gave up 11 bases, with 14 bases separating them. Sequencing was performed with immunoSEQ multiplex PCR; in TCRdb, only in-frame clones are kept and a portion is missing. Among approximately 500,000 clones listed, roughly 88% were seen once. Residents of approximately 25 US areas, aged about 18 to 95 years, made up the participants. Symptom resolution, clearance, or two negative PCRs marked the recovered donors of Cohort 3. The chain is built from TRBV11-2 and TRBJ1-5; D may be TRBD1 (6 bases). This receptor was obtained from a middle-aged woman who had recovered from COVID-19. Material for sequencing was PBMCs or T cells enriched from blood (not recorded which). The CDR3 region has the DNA TGTGCCAGCAGCTTGACAGGTGAGGGGACCCAGCATTTT. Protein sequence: CASSLTGEGTQHF.